The 4 T cell receptor beta chains in this list originate from one sample, sequenced in a study of sequential checkpoint blockade in melanoma. Assay: immunoSEQ multiplex PCR; the TCRdb copy retains only in-frame clones and omits some. The repertoire consists of 30,000 to 40,000 clones, with approximately 90% occurring once and the leading ten covering under 15%. Regarding treatment: randomized to nivolumab then ipilimumab (arm A) or the reverse (arm B). The source material was CD8+ T cells sorted from blood (inferred from file names), sampled from a patient given nivolumab and ipilimumab in sequence. The receptors shown here come from a human donor with melanoma.

The CDR3 nucleotides read TGCAGCGTTGATGAACCGGGACAGAGCTTCTATGGCTACACCTTC. Translating it yields CSVDEPGQSFYGYTF. The V call is TRBV29-1, the J call TRBJ1-2; the match to TRBD1 covers 7 bases. With V trimmed by 3 bases and J by 4 bases, 11 bases remained unmatched. Germline lookup yields CDR1 SQVTM and CDR2 ANQGSEA. The CDR3 covers 15 residues.

The chain recombines TRBV28 with TRBJ2-3; D not certain. This CDR3 comprises 13 residues. The V gene lost 1 base and the J gene lost 2 bases, with 4 bases spanning the gap. Germline V gene lookup returns CDR1 MDHEN and CDR2 SYDVKM. In nucleotides, the CDR3 is TGTGCCAGCAGTTTATCTTACACAGATACGCAGTATTTT. This codes for CASSLSYTDTQYF.

This clone was seen more than once but under ten times. The CDR3 is CASSSPTGVSYEQYF. As DNA, the CDR3 is TGTGCCAGCAGCTCCCCGACAGGGGTATCCTACGAGCAGTACTTC. The J gene is TRBJ2-7, the V gene TRBV7-9; 8 bases are shared with TRBD1. The CDR3 has 15 residues. CDR1 and CDR2 from the germline V gene are SEHNR and FQNEAQ (reference sequence). Unmatched junction bases numbered 6, after V lost 4 bases and J lost 1 base.

The chain is built from TRBV2 and TRBJ2-1; TRBD2 agrees at 7 bases. The J segment lost 2 bases and the V segment lost 7 bases, leaving 14 bases of the junction unmatched. CDR1 and CDR2 from the germline V gene are SNHLY and FYNNEI. The CDR3 sequence is 17 residues long. The CDR3 bases are TGTGCCAGCACCAAAAGTTGGGCGGGAGTAACCTACAATGAGCAGTTCTTC. It is translated as CASTKSWAGVTYNEQFF.